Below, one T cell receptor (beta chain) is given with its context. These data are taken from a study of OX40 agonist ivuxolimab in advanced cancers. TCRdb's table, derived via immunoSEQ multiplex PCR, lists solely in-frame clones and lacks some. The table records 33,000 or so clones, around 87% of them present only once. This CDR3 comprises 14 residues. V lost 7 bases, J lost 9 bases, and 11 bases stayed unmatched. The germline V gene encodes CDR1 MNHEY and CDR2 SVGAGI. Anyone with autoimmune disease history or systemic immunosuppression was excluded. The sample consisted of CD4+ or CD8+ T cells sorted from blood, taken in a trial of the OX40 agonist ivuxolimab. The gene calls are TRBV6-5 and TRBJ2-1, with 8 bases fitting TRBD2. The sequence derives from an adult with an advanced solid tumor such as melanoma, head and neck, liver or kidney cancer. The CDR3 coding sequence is TGTGCCAGCAATCTCAGGCGGGAGGTTGGTGAGCAGTTCTTC. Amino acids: CASNLRREVGEQFF.